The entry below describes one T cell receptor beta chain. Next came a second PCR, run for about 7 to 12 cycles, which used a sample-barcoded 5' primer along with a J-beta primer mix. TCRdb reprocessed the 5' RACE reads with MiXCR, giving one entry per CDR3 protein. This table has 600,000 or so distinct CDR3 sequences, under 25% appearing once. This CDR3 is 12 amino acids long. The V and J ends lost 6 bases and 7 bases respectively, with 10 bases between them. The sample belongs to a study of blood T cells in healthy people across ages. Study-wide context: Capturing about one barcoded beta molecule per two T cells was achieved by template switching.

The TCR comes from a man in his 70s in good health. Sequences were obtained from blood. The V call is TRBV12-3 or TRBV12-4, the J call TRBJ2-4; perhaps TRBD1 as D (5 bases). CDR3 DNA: TGTGCCAGCAGCCCGAAGGGGAACATTCAGTACTTC. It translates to CASSPKGNIQYF.